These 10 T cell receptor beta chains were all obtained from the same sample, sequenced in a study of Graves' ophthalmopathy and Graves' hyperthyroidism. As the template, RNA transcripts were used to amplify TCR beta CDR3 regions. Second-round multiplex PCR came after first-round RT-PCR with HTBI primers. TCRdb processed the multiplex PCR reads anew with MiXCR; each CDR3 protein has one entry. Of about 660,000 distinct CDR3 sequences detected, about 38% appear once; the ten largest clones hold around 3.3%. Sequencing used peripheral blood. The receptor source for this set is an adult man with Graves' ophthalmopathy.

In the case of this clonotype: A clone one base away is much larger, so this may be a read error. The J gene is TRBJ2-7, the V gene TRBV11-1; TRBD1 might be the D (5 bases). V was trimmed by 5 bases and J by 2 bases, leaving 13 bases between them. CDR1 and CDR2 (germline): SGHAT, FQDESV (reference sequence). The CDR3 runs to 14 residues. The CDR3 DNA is TGTGCCAGCAGCCCCGACAGAAATCCCTACGAGCAGTACTTC. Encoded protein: CASSPDRNPYEQYF.

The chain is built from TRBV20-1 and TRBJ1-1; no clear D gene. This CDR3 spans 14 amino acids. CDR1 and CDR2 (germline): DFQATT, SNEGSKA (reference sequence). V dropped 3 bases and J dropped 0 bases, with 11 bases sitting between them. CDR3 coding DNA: TGCAGTGCTAGGAATAGGGAAATGAACACTGAAGCTTTCTTT. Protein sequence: CSARNREMNTEAFF.

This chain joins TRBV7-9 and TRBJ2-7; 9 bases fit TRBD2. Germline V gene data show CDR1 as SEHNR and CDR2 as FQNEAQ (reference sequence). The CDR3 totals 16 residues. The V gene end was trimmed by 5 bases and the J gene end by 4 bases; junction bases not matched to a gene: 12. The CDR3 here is CASSRTISGSSYEQYF. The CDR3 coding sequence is TGTGCCAGCAGCAGGACGATTAGCGGGAGTAGTTACGAGCAGTACTTC.

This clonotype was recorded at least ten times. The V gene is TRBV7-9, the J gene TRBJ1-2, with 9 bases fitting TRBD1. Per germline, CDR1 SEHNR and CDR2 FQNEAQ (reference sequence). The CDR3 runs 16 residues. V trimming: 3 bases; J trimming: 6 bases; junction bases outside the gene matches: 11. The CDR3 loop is CASSFDPDGTGNGYTF. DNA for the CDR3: TGTGCCAGCAGCTTCGATCCTGACGGGACAGGGAATGGCTACACCTTC.

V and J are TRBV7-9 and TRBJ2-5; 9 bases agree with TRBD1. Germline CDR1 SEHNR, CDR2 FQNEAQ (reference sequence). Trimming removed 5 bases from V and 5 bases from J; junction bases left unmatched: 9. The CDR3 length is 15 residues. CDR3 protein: CASSAQGAERETQYF. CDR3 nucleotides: TGTGCCAGCAGCGCACAGGGGGCAGAGAGGGAGACCCAGTACTTC.

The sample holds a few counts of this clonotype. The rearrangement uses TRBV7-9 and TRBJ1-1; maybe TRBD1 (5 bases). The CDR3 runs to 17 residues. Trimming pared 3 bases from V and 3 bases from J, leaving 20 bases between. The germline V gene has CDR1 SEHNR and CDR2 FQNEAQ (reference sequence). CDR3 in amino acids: CASSLGGGGRADTEAFF. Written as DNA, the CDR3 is TGTGCCAGCAGCTTGGGGGGGGGAGGCCGGGCGGACACTGAAGCTTTCTTT.

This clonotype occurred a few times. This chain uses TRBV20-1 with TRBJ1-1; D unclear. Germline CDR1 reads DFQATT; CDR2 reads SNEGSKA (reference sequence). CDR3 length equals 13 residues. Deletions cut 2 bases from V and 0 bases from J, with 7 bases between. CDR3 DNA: TGCAGTGCTAGAAAGATCCTGAACACTGAAGCTTTCTTT. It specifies CSARKILNTEAFF.

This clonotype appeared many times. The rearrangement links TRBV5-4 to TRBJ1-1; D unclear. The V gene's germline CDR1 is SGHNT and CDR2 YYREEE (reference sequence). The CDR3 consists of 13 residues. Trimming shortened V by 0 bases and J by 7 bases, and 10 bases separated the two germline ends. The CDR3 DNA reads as TGTGCCAGCAGCTTGGCCAGCGGGGTTGAAGCTTTCTTT. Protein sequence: CASSLASGVEAFF.

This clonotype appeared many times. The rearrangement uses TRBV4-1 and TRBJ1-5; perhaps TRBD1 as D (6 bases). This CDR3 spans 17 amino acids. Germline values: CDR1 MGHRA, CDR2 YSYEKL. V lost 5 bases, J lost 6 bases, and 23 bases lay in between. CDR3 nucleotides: TGCGCCAGCAGCTCAACCCGAGGGGGACGGGGGCGTCAGCCCCAGCATTTT. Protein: CASSSTRGGRGRQPQHF.

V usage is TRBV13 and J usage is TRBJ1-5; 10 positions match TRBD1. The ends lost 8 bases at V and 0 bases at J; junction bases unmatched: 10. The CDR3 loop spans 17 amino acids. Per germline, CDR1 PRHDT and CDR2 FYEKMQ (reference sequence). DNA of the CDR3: TGTGCCAGCTGCCGGGACAGGGGCCTGAATAGCAATCAGCCCCAGCATTTT. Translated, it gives CASCRDRGLNSNQPQHF.